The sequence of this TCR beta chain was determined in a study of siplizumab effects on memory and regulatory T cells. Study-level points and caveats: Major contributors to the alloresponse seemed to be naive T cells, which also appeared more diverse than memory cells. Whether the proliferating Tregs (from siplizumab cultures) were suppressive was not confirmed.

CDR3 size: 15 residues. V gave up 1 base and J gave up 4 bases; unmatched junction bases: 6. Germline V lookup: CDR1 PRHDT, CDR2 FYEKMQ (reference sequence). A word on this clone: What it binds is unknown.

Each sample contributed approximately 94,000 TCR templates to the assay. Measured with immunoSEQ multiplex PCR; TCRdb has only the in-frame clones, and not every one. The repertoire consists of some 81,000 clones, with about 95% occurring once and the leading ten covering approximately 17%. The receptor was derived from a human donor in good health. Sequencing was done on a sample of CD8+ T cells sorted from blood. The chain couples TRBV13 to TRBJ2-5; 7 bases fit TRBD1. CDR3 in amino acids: CASSLASGGSETQYF. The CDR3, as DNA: TGTGCCAGCAGCTTAGCTTCAGGGGGATCAGAGACCCAGTACTTC.